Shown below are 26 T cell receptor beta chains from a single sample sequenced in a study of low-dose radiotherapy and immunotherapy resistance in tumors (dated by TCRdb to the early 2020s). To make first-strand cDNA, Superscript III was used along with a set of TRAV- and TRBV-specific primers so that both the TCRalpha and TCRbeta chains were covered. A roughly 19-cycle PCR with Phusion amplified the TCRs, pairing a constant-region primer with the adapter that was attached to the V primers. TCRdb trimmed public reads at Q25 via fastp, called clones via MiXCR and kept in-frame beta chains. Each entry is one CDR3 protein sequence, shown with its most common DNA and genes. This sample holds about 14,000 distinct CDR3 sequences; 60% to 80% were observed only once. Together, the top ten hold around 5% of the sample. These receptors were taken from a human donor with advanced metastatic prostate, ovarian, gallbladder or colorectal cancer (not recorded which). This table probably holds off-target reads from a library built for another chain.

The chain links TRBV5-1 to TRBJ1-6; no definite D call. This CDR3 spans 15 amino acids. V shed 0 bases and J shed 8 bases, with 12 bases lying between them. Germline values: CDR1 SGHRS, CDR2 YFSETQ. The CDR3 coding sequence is TGCGCCAGCAGCTTGGCCGGGGAGGGTCATTCACCCCTCCACTTT. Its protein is CASSLAGEGHSPLHF.

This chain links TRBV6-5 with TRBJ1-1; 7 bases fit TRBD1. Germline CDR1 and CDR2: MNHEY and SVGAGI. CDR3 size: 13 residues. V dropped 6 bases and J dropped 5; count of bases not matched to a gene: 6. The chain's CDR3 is CASSQGGKTEAFF. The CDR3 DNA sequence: TGTGCCAGCAGCCAGGGGGGTAAGACTGAAGCTTTCTTT.

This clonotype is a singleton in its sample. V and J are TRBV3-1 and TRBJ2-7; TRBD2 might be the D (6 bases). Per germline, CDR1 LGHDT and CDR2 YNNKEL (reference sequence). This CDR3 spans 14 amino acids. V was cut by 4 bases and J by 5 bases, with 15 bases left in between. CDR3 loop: CASSLVGTLDEQYF. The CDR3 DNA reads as TGTGCCAGCAGCCTGGTCGGGACTCTCGACGAGCAGTACTTC.

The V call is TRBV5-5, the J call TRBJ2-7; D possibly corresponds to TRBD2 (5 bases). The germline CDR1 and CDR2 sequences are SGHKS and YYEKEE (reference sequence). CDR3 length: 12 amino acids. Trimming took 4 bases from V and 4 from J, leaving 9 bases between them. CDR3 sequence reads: CASSPGDYEQYF. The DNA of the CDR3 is TGTGCCAGCAGCCCCGGGGATTACGAGCAGTACTTC.

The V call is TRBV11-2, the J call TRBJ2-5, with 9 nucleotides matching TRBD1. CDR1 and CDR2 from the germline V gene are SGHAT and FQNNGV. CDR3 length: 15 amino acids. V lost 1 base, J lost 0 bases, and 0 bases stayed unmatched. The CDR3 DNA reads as TGTGCCAGCAGCTTAGGGACAGGGGACCAAGAGACCCAGTACTTC. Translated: CASSLGTGDQETQYF.

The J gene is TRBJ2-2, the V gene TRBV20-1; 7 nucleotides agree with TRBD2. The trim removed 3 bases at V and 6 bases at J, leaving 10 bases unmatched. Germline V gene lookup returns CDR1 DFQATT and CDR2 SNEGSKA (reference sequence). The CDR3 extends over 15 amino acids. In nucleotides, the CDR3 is TGCAGTGCTAGTGGCCAGACTAGCAGGCCCGGGGAGCTGTTTTTT. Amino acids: CSASGQTSRPGELFF.

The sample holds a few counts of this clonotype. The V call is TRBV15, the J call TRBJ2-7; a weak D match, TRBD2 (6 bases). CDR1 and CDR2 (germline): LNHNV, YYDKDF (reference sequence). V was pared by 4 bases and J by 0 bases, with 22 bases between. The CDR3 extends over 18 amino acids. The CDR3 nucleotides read TGTGCCACCAGCACAACGGGTTCAACGGGGGTCCCCTCCTACGAGCAGTACTTC. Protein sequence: CATSTTGSTGVPSYEQYF. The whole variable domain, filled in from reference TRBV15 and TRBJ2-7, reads DAMVIQNPRYQVTQFGKPVTLSCSQTLNHNVMYWYQQKSSQAPKLLFHYYDKDFNNEADTPDNFQSRRPNTSFCFLDIRSPGLGDTAMYLCATSTTGSTGVPSYEQYFGPGTRLTVT.

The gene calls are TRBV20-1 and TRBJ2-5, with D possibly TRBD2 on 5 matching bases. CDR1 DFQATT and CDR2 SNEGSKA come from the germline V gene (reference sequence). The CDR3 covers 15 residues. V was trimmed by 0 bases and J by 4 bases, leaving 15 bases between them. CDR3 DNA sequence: TGCAGTGCTAGAGATGGGCGGCTAGAGGGAGAGACCCAGTACTTC. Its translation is CSARDGRLEGETQYF.

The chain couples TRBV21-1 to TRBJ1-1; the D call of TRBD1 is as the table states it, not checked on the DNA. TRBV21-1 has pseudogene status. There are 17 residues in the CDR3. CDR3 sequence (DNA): TGTGCCAGCAGCCACCGGGACAGGGGGAGGGAGGGCACTGAAGCTTTCTTT. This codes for CASSHRDRGREGTEAFF.

This CDR3 is CASSEERDTQYF. CDR3 sequence (DNA): TGTGCCAGCAGTGAAGAGAGGGATACGCAGTATTTT. V usage is TRBV2 and J usage is TRBJ2-3; D is unclear. The V gene lost 1 base and the J gene lost 6 bases, with 5 bases spanning the gap. CDR3 length: 12 amino acids. The germline gives CDR1 SNHLY, CDR2 FYNNEI.

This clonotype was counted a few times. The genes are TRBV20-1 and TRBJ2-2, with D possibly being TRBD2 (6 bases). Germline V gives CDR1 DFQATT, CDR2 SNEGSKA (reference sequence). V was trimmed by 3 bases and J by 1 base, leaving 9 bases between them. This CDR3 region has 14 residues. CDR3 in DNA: TGCAGTGCTAGCTTGCGGGAGAACACCGGGGAGCTGTTTTTT. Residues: CSASLRENTGELFF.

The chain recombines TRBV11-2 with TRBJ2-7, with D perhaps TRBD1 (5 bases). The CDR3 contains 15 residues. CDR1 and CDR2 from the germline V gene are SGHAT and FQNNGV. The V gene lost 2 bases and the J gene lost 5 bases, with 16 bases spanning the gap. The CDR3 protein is CASSLRPGLYDEQYF. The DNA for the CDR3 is TGTGCCAGCAGCTTAAGGCCAGGGTTGTACGACGAGCAGTACTTC. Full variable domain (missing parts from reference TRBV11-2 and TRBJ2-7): EAGVAQSPRYKIIEKRQSVAFWCNPISGHATLYWYQQILGQGPKLLIQFQNNGVVDDSQLPKDRFSAERLKGVDSTLKIQPAKLEDSAVYLCASSLRPGLYDEQYFGPGTRLTVT.

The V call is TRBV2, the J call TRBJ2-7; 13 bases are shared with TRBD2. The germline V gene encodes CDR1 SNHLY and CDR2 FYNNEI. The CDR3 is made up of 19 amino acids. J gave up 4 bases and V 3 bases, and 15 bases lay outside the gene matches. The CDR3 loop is CASSDAGGTSGALVYEQYF. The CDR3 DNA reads TGTGCCAGCAGTGATGCTGGAGGGACTAGCGGGGCCCTCGTATACGAGCAGTACTTC. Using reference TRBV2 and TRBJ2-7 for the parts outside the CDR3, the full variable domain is EPEVTQTPSHQVTQMGQEVILRCVPISNHLYFYWYRQILGQKVEFLVSFYNNEISEKSEIFDDQFSVERPDGSNFTLKIRSTKLEDSAMYFCASSDAGGTSGALVYEQYFGPGTRLTVT.

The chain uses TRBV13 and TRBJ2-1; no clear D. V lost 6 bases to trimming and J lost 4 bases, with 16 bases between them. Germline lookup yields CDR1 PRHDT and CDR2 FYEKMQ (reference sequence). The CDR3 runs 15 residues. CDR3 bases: TGTGCCAGCAGTCGACGTGGTGGGGTATACAATGAGCAGTTCTTC. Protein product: CASSRRGGVYNEQFF.

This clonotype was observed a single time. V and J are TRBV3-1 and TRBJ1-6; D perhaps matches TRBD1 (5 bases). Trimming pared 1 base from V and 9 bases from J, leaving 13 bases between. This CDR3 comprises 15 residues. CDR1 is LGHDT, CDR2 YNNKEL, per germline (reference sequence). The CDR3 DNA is TGTGCCAGCAGCCAAGGCAGGGTTGATCGTTCACCCCTCCACTTT. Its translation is CASSQGRVDRSPLHF.

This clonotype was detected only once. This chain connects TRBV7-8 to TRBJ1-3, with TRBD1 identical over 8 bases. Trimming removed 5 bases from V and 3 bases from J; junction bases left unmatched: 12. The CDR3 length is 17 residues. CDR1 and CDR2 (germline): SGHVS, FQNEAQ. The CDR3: CASSAGQAVRIGNTIYF. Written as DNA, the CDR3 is TGTGCCAGCAGCGCGGGACAGGCGGTTCGAATTGGAAACACCATATATTTT.

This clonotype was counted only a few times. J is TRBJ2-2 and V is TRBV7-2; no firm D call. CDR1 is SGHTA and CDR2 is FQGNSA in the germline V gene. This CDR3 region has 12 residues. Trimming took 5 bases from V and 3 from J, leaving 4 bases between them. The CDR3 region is CASSRDTGELFF. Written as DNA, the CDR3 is TGTGCCAGCAGCCGGGACACCGGGGAGCTGTTTTTT.

The CDR3 DNA sequence: TGTGCCAGCTACAGGGGGCTCGGGGCCAACGTCCTGACTTTC. Protein sequence: CASYRGLGANVLTF. The V and J genes are TRBV6-2 or TRBV6-3 and TRBJ2-6; 9 nucleotides line up with TRBD1. V shed 8 bases and J 4 bases; nucleotides not matched to a gene: 3. CDR1 is MNHEY and CDR2 is SVGEGT in the germline V gene. The CDR3 has 14 residues.

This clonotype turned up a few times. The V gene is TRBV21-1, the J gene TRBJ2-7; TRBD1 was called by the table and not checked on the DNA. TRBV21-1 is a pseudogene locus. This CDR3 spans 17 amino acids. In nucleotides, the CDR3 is TGTGCCACCCCCCCGACAAGACAGCTAACCTACTCCTACGAGCAGTACTTC. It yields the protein CATPPTRQLTYSYEQYF.

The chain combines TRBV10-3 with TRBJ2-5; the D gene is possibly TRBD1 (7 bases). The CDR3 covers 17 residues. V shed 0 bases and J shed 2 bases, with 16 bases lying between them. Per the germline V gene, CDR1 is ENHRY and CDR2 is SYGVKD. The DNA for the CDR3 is TGTGCCATCAGTGAGTCGACTAGGGGGCCCCAACAAGAGACCCAGTACTTC. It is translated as CAISESTRGPQQETQYF.

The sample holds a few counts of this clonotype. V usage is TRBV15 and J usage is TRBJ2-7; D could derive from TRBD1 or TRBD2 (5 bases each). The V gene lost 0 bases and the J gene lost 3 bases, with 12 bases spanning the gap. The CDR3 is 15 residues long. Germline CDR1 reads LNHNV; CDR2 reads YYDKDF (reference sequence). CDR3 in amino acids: CATSRDRDANYEQYF. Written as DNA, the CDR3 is TGTGCCACCAGCAGAGACCGGGACGCCAACTACGAGCAGTACTTC.

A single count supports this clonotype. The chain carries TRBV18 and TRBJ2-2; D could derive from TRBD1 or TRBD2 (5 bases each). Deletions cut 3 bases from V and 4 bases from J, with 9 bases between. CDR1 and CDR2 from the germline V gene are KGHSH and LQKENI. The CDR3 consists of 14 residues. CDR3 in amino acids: CASSPAGTTGELFF. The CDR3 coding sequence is TGTGCCAGCTCACCTGCAGGGACCACCGGGGAGCTGTTTTTT.

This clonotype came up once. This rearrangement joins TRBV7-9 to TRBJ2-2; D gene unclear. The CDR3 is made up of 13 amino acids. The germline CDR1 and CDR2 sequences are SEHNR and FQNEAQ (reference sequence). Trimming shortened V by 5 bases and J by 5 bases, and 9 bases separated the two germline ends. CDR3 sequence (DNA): TGTGCCAGCAGCCCGCGATCGACCGGGGAGCTGTTTTTT. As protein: CASSPRSTGELFF.

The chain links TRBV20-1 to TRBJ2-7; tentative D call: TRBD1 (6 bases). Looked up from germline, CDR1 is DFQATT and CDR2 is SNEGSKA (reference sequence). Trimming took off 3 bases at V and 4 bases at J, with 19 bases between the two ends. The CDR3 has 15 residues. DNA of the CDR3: TGCAGTGCTAGGATTCTTCTCGGACAGACATACGAGCAGTACTTC. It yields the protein CSARILLGQTYEQYF.

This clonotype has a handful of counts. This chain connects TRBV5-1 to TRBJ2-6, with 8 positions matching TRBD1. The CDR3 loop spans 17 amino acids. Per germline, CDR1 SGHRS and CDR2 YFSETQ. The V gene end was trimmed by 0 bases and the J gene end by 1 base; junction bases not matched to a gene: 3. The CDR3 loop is CASSLATGGSGANVLTF. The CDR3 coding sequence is TGCGCCAGCAGCTTGGCCACAGGGGGATCTGGGGCCAACGTCCTGACTTTC.

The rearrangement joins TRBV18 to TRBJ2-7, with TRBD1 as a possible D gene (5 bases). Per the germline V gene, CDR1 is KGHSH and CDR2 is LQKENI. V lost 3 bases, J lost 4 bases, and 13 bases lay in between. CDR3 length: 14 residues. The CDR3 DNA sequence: TGTGCCAGCTCACCCAGCAGGGTGGGATACGAGCAGTACTTC. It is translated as CASSPSRVGYEQYF.